This record concerns one T cell receptor beta chain sequence. The CDR3 loop spans 18 amino acids. Germline V gives CDR1 SGHVS, CDR2 FQNEAQ. V was clipped by 5 bases and J by 0 bases, with 19 bases between them. This sample was included in a study of control samples from healthy donors and cancer patients. The data were produced by immunoSEQ multiplex PCR, yet TCRdb's version contains in-frame clones alone and is incomplete. The table includes roughly 150,000 clones, about 91% detected once. Input material: blood. The chain combines TRBV7-8 with TRBJ1-4, with D uncertain. The source is a man aged 18 to 30 in good health. The CDR3 loop is CASSPTGSGSSTNEKLFF. For the CDR3, the DNA is TGTGCCAGCAGCCCCACGGGGTCAGGAAGCTCAACTAATGAAAAACTGTTTTTT. The entire variable domain, with the rest obtained from reference TRBV7-8 and TRBJ1-4, is as follows: GAGVSQSPRYKVAKRGQDVALRCDPISGHVSLFWYQQALGQGPEFLTYFQNEAQLDKSGLPSDRFFAERPEGSVSTLKIQRTQQEDSAVYLCASSPTGSGSSTNEKLFFGSGTQLSVL.